Listed below are T cell receptor beta chains from one sample, sequenced in a study of control samples from healthy donors and cancer patients. Clones were sequenced by immunoSEQ multiplex PCR, and TCRdb holds only the in-frame ones, with some missing. The profile shows some 90,000 clones, approximately 90% of them singletons. Sequencing was done on a sample of blood. The receptors stem from a young woman in good health. Each CDR3 is given with its conserved first and last residue. The order of the fields is D gene, clone size, J gene, V gene, CDR3 protein, CDR3 DNA. D genes are given only for firm matches. Size is stated for part of the rows, as once, few or many counts, or as a class when the clone is expanded.

NA | NA | TRBJ2-1 | TRBV24-1 | CATSGVSGVLNEQFF | TGTGCCACCAGTGGAGTGTCTGGGGTGCTAAATGAGCAGTTCTTC
NA | NA | TRBJ1-5 | TRBV2 | CASKLGQDRNQPQHF | TGTGCCAGCAAACTCGGACAAGATCGCAATCAGCCCCAGCATTTT
TRBD1 | NA | TRBJ1-1 | TRBV27 | CASSLYGTGFGTEAFF | TGTGCCAGCAGCCTTTACGGGACAGGGTTCGGCACTGAAGCTTTCTTT
NA | NA | TRBJ2-5 | TRBV5-1 | CASSLARETQYF | TGCGCCAGCAGCTTGGCCCGGGAGACCCAGTACTTC
NA | NA | TRBJ1-2 | TRBV9 | CASSSGVPNYGYTF | TGTGCCAGCAGCTCAGGGGTCCCGAACTATGGCTACACCTTC
NA | NA | TRBJ1-2 | TRBV3-1/TRBV3-2 | CASSQAIEIGYTF | TGTGCCAGCAGCCAAGCCATAGAAATCGGCTACACCTTC
NA | NA | TRBJ2-5 | TRBV5-1 | CASSGLGVVETQYF | TGCGCCAGCAGTGGGCTGGGGGTGGTAGAGACCCAGTACTTC
NA | NA | TRBJ1-2 | TRBV4-1 | CASSQDRADGYTF | TGCGCCAGCAGCCAAGATCGGGCAGATGGCTACACCTTC
NA | NA | TRBJ1-2 | TRBV19 | CASRDRLGEGHTF | TGTGCCAGTAGAGACAGGTTGGGGGAAGGCCACACCTTC
NA | NA | TRBJ1-3 | TRBV21-1 | CASSKEIVGNTIYF | TGTGCCAGCAGCAAGGAGATCGTCGGAAACACCATATATTTT
TRBD2 | NA | TRBJ2-7 | TRBV5-1 | CASSLPALQAGSTYEQYF | TGCGCCAGCAGCCTCCCTGCTCTTCAAGCGGGGTCTACCTACGAGCAGTACTTC
NA | NA | TRBJ2-3 | TRBV28 | CASSFLGGSGTHTDINTQYF | TGTGCCAGCAGTTTCTTAGGAGGTTCGGGGACTCACACCGATATTAATACGCAGTATTTT
TRBD1 | NA | TRBJ1-2 | TRBV5-6 | CASSLDQGASNYGYTF | TGTGCCAGCAGCTTGGACCAGGGGGCTTCTAACTATGGCTACACCTTC
NA | NA | TRBJ2-1 | TRBV19 | CASSPTLERTFSFEQFF | TGTGCCAGTAGCCCCACGTTGGAGCGGACCTTTTCATTTGAGCAGTTCTTC
TRBD1 | NA | TRBJ2-1 | TRBV6-5 | CASSYDRGLYNEQFF | TGTGCCAGCAGCTACGACAGGGGGCTATACAATGAGCAGTTCTTC
NA | NA | TRBJ1-4 | TRBV5-1 | CASSSLGDEKLFF | TGCGCCAGCAGCTCACTCGGGGATGAAAAACTGTTTTTT
NA | once | TRBJ2-7 | TRBV6-2/TRBV6-3 | CASSSYGPYEQYF | TGTGCCAGCAGTTCCTACGGACCGTACGAGCAGTACTTC
NA | NA | TRBJ1-5 | TRBV27 | CASSFTGSNQPQHF | TGTGCCAGCAGTTTTACAGGGAGCAATCAGCCCCAGCATTTT
NA | NA | TRBJ1-5 | TRBV19 | CASSMSGDSNQPQHF | TGTGCCAGTAGTATGAGCGGGGATAGCAATCAGCCCCAGCATTTT
TRBD1 | NA | TRBJ2-7 | TRBV15 | CATSRTPTGTGTPTSYEQYF | TGTGCCACCAGCAGAACCCCAACCGGGACAGGGACCCCAACCTCTTACGAGCAGTACTTC
TRBD1 | NA | TRBJ2-1 | TRBV5-1 | CASSPGTVELGQFF | TGCGCCAGCTCCCCCGGGACAGTCGAGTTGGGGCAGTTCTTC
NA | NA | TRBJ1-1 | TRBV19 | CASSLPGQIMNTEAFF | TGTGCCAGTAGTCTCCCGGGACAAATTATGAACACTGAAGCTTTCTTT
NA | NA | TRBJ2-1 | TRBV4-1 | CASSQWSSVYNEQFF | TGCGCCAGCAGCCAATGGAGTTCGGTTTACAATGAGCAGTTCTTC
NA | NA | TRBJ2-3 | TRBV15 | CATSRVGGEADTQYF | TGTGCCACCAGCAGGGTAGGAGGGGAGGCAGATACGCAGTATTTT
NA | NA | TRBJ1-1 | TRBV5-1 | CASSFRQGGEAFF | TGCGCCAGCAGCTTTCGGCAGGGAGGTGAAGCTTTCTTT
NA | few | TRBJ2-1 | TRBV6-5 | CASKSTALNEQFF | TGTGCCAGCAAGAGCACCGCTCTAAATGAGCAGTTCTTC
TRBD2 | NA | TRBJ2-1 | TRBV19 | CASRLWGASGGHHNEQFF | TGTGCCAGTCGACTTTGGGGGGCTAGCGGGGGTCACCACAATGAGCAGTTCTTC
NA | NA | TRBJ1-5 | TRBV2 | CASRLGQPQHF | TGTGCCAGCAGATTGGGCCAGCCCCAGCATTTT
NA | few | TRBJ2-1 | TRBV5-1 | CASAGASRAFLTMSGQFF | TGCGCCAGCGCTGGTGCCTCCAGGGCATTCCTTACAATGAGTGGGCAGTTCTTC
TRBD1 | NA | TRBJ2-2 | TRBV5-6 | CASSLPGQGPNTGELFF | TGTGCCAGCAGCTTACCTGGACAGGGGCCGAACACCGGGGAGCTGTTTTTT
NA | NA | TRBJ1-4 | TRBV30 | CAWSQSPGSNEKLFF | TGTGCCTGGAGCCAAAGTCCGGGGTCTAATGAAAAACTGTTTTTT
TRBD2 | NA | TRBJ2-1 | TRBV3-1/TRBV3-2 | CASSRGTSHEQFF | TGTGCCAGCAGCCGTGGGACTAGCCACGAGCAGTTCTTC
NA | NA | TRBJ1-3 | TRBV19 | CASRRRGQLSGNTIYF | TGTGCCAGTAGGAGGAGGGGACAATTGTCTGGAAACACCATATATTTT
TRBD1 | NA | TRBJ1-2 | TRBV27 | CASSLYPIGTGNGYTF | TGTGCCAGCAGTTTATACCCCATAGGGACAGGGAATGGCTACACCTTC
TRBD1 | few | TRBJ2-3 | TRBV6-5 | CASRDRGGTDTQYF | TGTGCCAGCAGGGACAGGGGAGGCACAGATACGCAGTATTTT
NA | once | TRBJ1-5 | TRBV30 | CAWSPARNQPQHF | TGTGCCTGGAGTCCGGCGAGGAATCAGCCCCAGCATTTT
NA | NA | TRBJ1-5 | TRBV5-6 | CASSLKWGSQPQHF | TGTGCCAGCAGCTTGAAGTGGGGAAGTCAGCCCCAGCATTTT
NA | NA | TRBJ2-7 | TRBV28 | CASSFLGQTSYEQYF | TGTGCCAGCAGTTTTTTGGGACAAACCTCCTACGAGCAGTACTTC
NA | NA | TRBJ2-3 | TRBV11-2 | CASSLELGPSTDTQYF | TGTGCCAGCAGCTTAGAATTAGGACCTAGCACAGATACGCAGTATTTT
TRBD1 | NA | TRBJ1-2 | TRBV10-3 | CAISADRTGGGYGYTF | TGTGCCATCAGTGCGGACAGGACAGGGGGCGGCTATGGCTACACCTTC
NA | NA | TRBJ2-7 | TRBV7-9 | CASSLGPGTGPYEQYF | TGTGCCAGCAGCTTAGGTCCCGGCACAGGGCCGTACGAGCAGTACTTC
NA | NA | TRBJ2-1 | TRBV25-1 | CASSETGRRGNEQFF | TGTGCCAGCAGTGAGACGGGGAGGAGGGGCAATGAGCAGTTCTTC
TRBD2 | few | TRBJ2-1 | TRBV4-2 | CASSQEGGGQYNEQFF | TGTGCCAGCAGCCAAGAGGGCGGGGGTCAGTACAATGAGCAGTTCTTC
TRBD1 | NA | TRBJ1-2 | TRBV3-1/TRBV3-2 | CASSQDRTTGFRYGYTF | TGTGCCAGCAGCCAAGATAGAACGACAGGGTTCAGATATGGCTACACCTTC
NA | NA | TRBJ2-2 | TRBV5-4 | CASSFEGSGELFF | TGTGCCAGCAGCTTCGAAGGTAGCGGGGAGCTGTTTTTT
NA | few | TRBJ2-4 | TRBV5-4 | CASSHFKPRSTQNIQYF | TGTGCCAGCAGCCACTTCAAGCCTAGATCGACCCAAAACATTCAGTACTTC
TRBD2 | NA | TRBJ2-3 | TRBV29-1 | CSAATLAGGNTQYF | TGCAGCGCTGCTACTTTAGCGGGGGGGAATACGCAGTATTTT
NA | NA | TRBJ1-5 | TRBV7-7 | CASSPMGQTNQPQHF | TGTGCCAGCAGCCCCATGGGACAAACTAATCAGCCCCAGCATTTT
NA | NA | TRBJ2-5 | TRBV12-3/TRBV12-4 | CASSSSRSQYF | TGTGCCAGCTCCTCAAGTCGGTCCCAGTACTTC
NA | NA | TRBJ1-5 | TRBV10-3 | CAISSRGNQPQHF | TGTGCCATCTCCTCTAGGGGCAATCAGCCCCAGCATTTT
NA | once | TRBJ1-5 | TRBV7-5 | CVRSLVGRPDYSNQPQHF | TGTGTCAGAAGCTTAGTAGGCCGGCCAGACTATAGCAATCAGCCCCAGCATTTT
TRBD2 | NA | TRBJ2-7 | TRBV7-8 | CASSLGGRDAGGSYEQYF | TGTGCCAGCAGCTTAGGCGGTAGGGATGCGGGGGGGTCCTACGAGCAGTACTTC
NA | NA | TRBJ2-1 | TRBV12-3/TRBV12-4 | CASSSYNEQFF | TGTGCCAGCAGTTCTTACAATGAGCAGTTCTTC
TRBD1 | NA | TRBJ1-4 | TRBV28 | CASSGGGREKLFF | TGTGCCAGCTCAGGGGGCGGGCGCGAAAAACTGTTTTTT
NA | NA | TRBJ1-5 | TRBV6-2/TRBV6-3 | CASSYVGLSNQPQHF | TGTGCCAGCAGTTACGTGGGACTTTCGAATCAGCCCCAGCATTTT
TRBD2 | few | TRBJ2-1 | TRBV18 | CASSPGGGASGEQFF | TGTGCCAGCTCACCAGGCGGGGGGGCATCAGGAGAGCAGTTCTTC